The next 22 T cell receptor beta chains were all read from a single sample in a study of shared clonotypes between healthy human individuals. Generated by immunoSEQ multiplex PCR, the TCRdb table keeps only in-frame clones and is missing some. The sample contains nearly 2 million clones, approximately 94% of which appear only once. Only CD45RO-negative cells positively selected for CCR7 counted as naive CD8 cells, so terminally differentiated effector memory CD45RA+ cells were excluded. The sequencing sample was made of naive CD8+ T cells sorted from blood. The receptors here all came from a man aged 18 to 30 in good health.

This clone was detected only once. The chain links TRBV6-1 to TRBJ2-1; 9 nucleotides line up with TRBD2. Germline V gene sequence: CDR1 MNHNS, CDR2 SASEGT. The CDR3 is 16 amino acids. V trimming: 3 bases; J trimming: 9 bases; junction bases outside the gene matches: 12. CDR3: CASSELGGTSTSEQFF. CDR3 in DNA: TGTGCCAGCAGTGAGCTTGGCGGGACTAGCACATCTGAGCAGTTCTTC.

About this clone itself: Different DNA sequences within this sample yield the same CDR3. The chain is built from TRBV11-2 and TRBJ1-2; 7 bases are a match to TRBD1. Germline V gene lookup returns CDR1 SGHAT and CDR2 FQNNGV. The CDR3 runs 14 residues. The J segment lost 3 bases and the V segment lost 3 bases, leaving 4 bases of the junction unmatched. CDR3 in DNA: TGTGCCAGCAGCTTCGGGCAGGGGGACTATGGCTACACCTTC. It codes for CASSFGQGDYGYTF.

The chain recombines TRBV7-3 with TRBJ2-7; the D gene could be TRBD1 or TRBD2 (5 bases each). Germline V gives CDR1 SGHTA, CDR2 FQGTGA. The CDR3 is 13 amino acids. V shed 5 bases and J shed 4 bases, with 12 bases lying between them. In DNA, the CDR3 is TGTGCCAGCAGCCCAGCCGGGACGTACGAGCAGTACTTC. It is translated as CASSPAGTYEQYF.

This clone appeared a single time. This sequence joins TRBV9 and TRBJ1-1; D not certain. Germline lookup yields CDR1 SGDLS and CDR2 YYNGEE. This CDR3 contains 15 residues. V lost 0 bases and J lost 1, with 10 bases in between. CDR3 sequence: CASSVAHSSNTEAFF. CDR3 in DNA: TGTGCCAGCAGCGTAGCTCACAGCTCGAACACTGAAGCTTTCTTT. Supplemented by reference TRBV9 and TRBJ1-1, the full variable domain reads DSGVTQTPKHLITATGQRVTLRCSPRSGDLSVYWYQQSLDQGLQFLIQYYNGEERAKGNILERFSAQQFPDLHSELNLSSLELGDSALYFCASSVAHSSNTEAFFGQGTRLTVV.

This clone was detected once. CDR3 nucleotides: TGTGCCAGCACAGCGGGAGGGGGCCCCGAGCAGTACTTC. Amino acids: CASTAGGGPEQYF. The chain recombines TRBV13 with TRBJ2-7; 10 bases map to TRBD2. This CDR3 is 13 amino acids long. The V gene end was trimmed by 7 bases and the J gene end by 6 bases; junction bases not matched to a gene: 6. Looked up from germline, CDR1 is PRHDT and CDR2 is FYEKMQ (reference sequence).

J is TRBJ2-7 and V is TRBV4-1, with 11 bases matching TRBD2. V trimming: 2 bases; J trimming: 2 bases; junction bases outside the gene matches: 8. The CDR3 has 17 amino acids. Germline CDR1 is MGHRA and CDR2 is YSYEKL. CDR3 coding DNA: TGCGCCAGCAGCCAACATCCACTAGCGGGGGTTACCTACGAGCAGTACTTC. This encodes CASSQHPLAGVTYEQYF.

The rearrangement links TRBV7-9 to TRBJ2-5; D gene ambiguous. Germline CDR1 reads SEHNR; CDR2 reads FQNEAQ (reference sequence). Trimming took off 5 bases at V and 4 bases at J, with 20 bases between the two ends. The CDR3 totals 16 residues. Here the CDR3 DNA reads TGTGCCAGCAGCCCCTCAGGTCTAGACAAAGCAGAGACCCAGTACTTC. It codes for CASSPSGLDKAETQYF. The variable domain in full, completed from reference TRBV7-9 and TRBJ2-5, reads DTGVSQNPRHKITKRGQNVTFRCDPISEHNRLYWYRQTLGQGPEFLTYFQNEAQLEKSRLLSDRFSAERPKGSFSTLEIQRTEQGDSAMYLCASSPSGLDKAETQYFGPGTRLLVL.

The rearrangement uses TRBV25-1 and TRBJ2-3; 7 nucleotides agree with TRBD1. CDR1 MGHDK and CDR2 SYGVNS come from the germline V gene. The V segment lost 8 bases and the J segment 2 bases; nucleotides outside the gene matches: 7. There are 14 residues in the CDR3. Here the CDR3 reads CASGQALSTDTQYF. DNA for the CDR3: TGTGCCAGCGGACAGGCGCTTTCCACAGATACGCAGTATTTT.

As to this clone: One end of the junction is discordant with germline, which a read error may explain. The J gene is TRBJ2-7, the V gene TRBV7-7, with TRBD1 identical over 7 bases. The CDR3 extends over 16 amino acids. Germline-derived CDR1 and CDR2 are SSHAT and FNYEAQ (reference sequence). This CDR3 reads CASSSPRVKGGDEQYF. For the CDR3, the DNA is TGTGCTAGCAGCTCCCCCCGGGTTAAAGGGGGCGACGAGCAGTACTTC. The full variable domain, completed using reference TRBV7-7 and TRBJ2-7, is GAGVSQSPRYKVTKRGQDVTLRCDPISSHATLYWYQQALGQGPEFLTYFNYEAQPDKSGLPSDRFSAERPEGSISTLTIQRTEQRDSAMYRCASSSPRVKGGDEQYFGPGTRLTVT.

V and J are TRBV7-9 and TRBJ2-5; D call uncertain. In germline, CDR1 is SEHNR, CDR2 FQNEAQ (reference sequence). The V end lost 4 bases, the J end lost 10 bases, and 13 bases lay between the germline ends. This CDR3 is built from 12 residues. The chain's CDR3 is CASSSLKGLQYF. Written as DNA, the CDR3 is TGTGCCAGCAGCTCGCTAAAGGGTCTCCAGTACTTC.

This sequence joins TRBV7-6 and TRBJ1-6; no firm D call. CDR3 length: 13 amino acids. Germline V gives CDR1 SGHVS, CDR2 FNYEAQ. Trimming removed 5 bases at V and 7 bases at J, with 9 bases between. CDR3 DNA sequence: TGTGCCAGCAGCCCGCGGGCGAATTCACCCCTCCACTTT. Its translation: CASSPRANSPLHF.

A single count supports this clone. This chain's CDR3 is CASSQAQYTGELFF. The CDR3 coding sequence is TGCGCCAGCAGCCAGGCCCAGTACACCGGGGAGCTGTTTTTT. This chain joins TRBV4-1 and TRBJ2-2; D not certain. Germline lookup yields CDR1 MGHRA and CDR2 YSYEKL. Trimming took 3 bases from V and 3 from J, leaving 8 bases between them. The length of the CDR3 is 14 residues.

J is TRBJ2-3 and V is TRBV27; D not resolved. Per germline, CDR1 MNHEY and CDR2 SMNVEV (reference sequence). This CDR3 comprises 14 residues. V lost 3 bases and J 1 base, leaving 8 bases between the germline ends. The CDR3 DNA reads TGTGCCAGCAGTTTTTCTCCCCGCACAGATACGCAGTATTTT. Its protein product is CASSFSPRTDTQYF.

This chain connects TRBV19 to TRBJ1-6; D uncertain. CDR3 size: 15 residues. Per the germline V gene, CDR1 is LNHDA and CDR2 is SQIVND (reference sequence). V lost 3 bases and J 4 bases, leaving 10 bases between the germline ends. CDR3 residues: CASSMEQSYNSPLHF. The CDR3 region has the DNA TGTGCCAGTAGTATGGAACAGTCTTATAATTCACCCCTCCACTTT.

The chain couples TRBV4-1 to TRBJ2-7; 7 bases line up with TRBD2. Germline V lookup: CDR1 MGHRA, CDR2 YSYEKL. The length of the CDR3 is 14 residues. V lost 4 bases to trimming and J lost 6 bases; unmatched junction nucleotides: 9. CDR3 DNA: TGCGCCAGCAGCCTTAAACTAGCGTCGGGCGAGCAGTACTTC. It encodes CASSLKLASGEQYF.

V gene TRBV9 combines with J gene TRBJ2-5, with 10 bases aligning to TRBD2. V shed 1 base, J shed 3 bases, and the junction held 6 bases outside the gene matches. Germline V gene data show CDR1 as SGDLS and CDR2 as YYNGEE. The CDR3 sequence is 16 residues long. Here the CDR3 reads CASSVWLAGGEETQYF. The CDR3 DNA is TGTGCCAGCAGCGTATGGTTAGCGGGGGGCGAAGAGACCCAGTACTTC.

This chain links TRBV4-1 with TRBJ1-1; TRBD1 might be the D (5 bases). CDR1 and CDR2 (germline): MGHRA, YSYEKL. This CDR3 is 14 amino acids long. The ends were cut back, 0 bases at V and 5 bases at J, with 10 bases in the middle. Here the CDR3 reads CASSQEKGMTEAFF. Here the CDR3 DNA reads TGCGCCAGCAGCCAAGAGAAGGGGATGACTGAAGCTTTCTTT.

The V gene is TRBV2, the J gene TRBJ2-4; no firm D call. The CDR3 sequence is 13 residues long. V dropped 3 bases and J dropped 0 bases, with 3 bases sitting between them. The germline V gene encodes CDR1 SNHLY and CDR2 FYNNEI. This chain's CDR3 is CASSELAKNIQYF. Here the CDR3 DNA reads TGTGCCAGCAGTGAGTTAGCCAAAAACATTCAGTACTTC.

Points on this clone: This sample includes further DNA sequences coding for the same CDR3. The rearrangement joins TRBV25-1 to TRBJ2-7; D unclear. CDR1 is MGHDK, CDR2 SYGVNS, per germline. V lost 3 bases and J 2 bases, leaving 2 bases between the germline ends. The CDR3 is made up of 11 amino acids. DNA of the CDR3: TGTGCCAGCAGTGATACCTACGAGCAGTACTTC. This translates into CASSDTYEQYF.

This clone came up once. The chain has TRBV7-2 and TRBJ2-7; D is perhaps TRBD1 (6 bases). The germline gives CDR1 SGHTA, CDR2 FQGNSA. Trimming removed 4 bases at V and 4 bases at J, with 11 bases between. This CDR3 spans 13 amino acids. For the CDR3, the DNA is TGTGCCAGCAGCTCCTCAGGGGAATACGAGCAGTACTTC. It codes for CASSSSGEYEQYF. Looking up the rest from reference TRBV7-2 and TRBJ2-7 gives the full variable domain: GAGVSQSPSNKVTEKGKDVELRCDPISGHTALYWYRQSLGQGLEFLIYFQGNSAPDKSGLPSDRFSAERTGGSVSTLTIQRTQQEDSAVYLCASSSSGEYEQYFGPGTRLTVT.

This clone appeared once. The chain recombines TRBV5-4 with TRBJ2-5; 7 bases fit TRBD2. Germline V lookup: CDR1 SGHNT, CDR2 YYREEE (reference sequence). Trimming at V came to 5 bases and at J to 2 bases, leaving 9 bases not matched to a gene. This CDR3 comprises 15 residues. The CDR3, as DNA: TGTGCCAGCAGGGCCCGCGGGGGTGTTCAAGAGACCCAGTACTTC. Encoded protein: CASRARGGVQETQYF. The variable domain in full, completed from reference TRBV5-4 and TRBJ2-5, reads ETGVTQSPTHLIKTRGQQVTLRCSSQSGHNTVSWYQQALGQGPQFIFQYYREEENGRGNFPPRFSGLQFPNYSSELNVNALELDDSALYLCASRARGGVQETQYFGPGTRLLVL.

The chain has TRBV6-5 and TRBJ2-1; tentative D call: TRBD1 (6 bases). Germline-derived CDR1 and CDR2 are MNHEY and SVGAGI. The CDR3 contains 13 residues. The ends were cut back, 10 bases at V and 4 bases at J, with 14 bases in the middle. DNA for the CDR3: TGTGCCACCAGGACAGAACTTTACAATGAGCAGTTCTTC. Protein product: CATRTELYNEQFF.